This T cell receptor (beta chain) emerged from a study of human T cells and chemical hapten exposure. Germline V gene data show CDR1 as MGHDK and CDR2 as SYGVNS. V lost 4 bases to trimming and J lost 2 bases; unmatched junction nucleotides: 3. The CDR3 covers 15 residues. Time point reported: patch test 3, about 24 weeks after DPC sensitization. Treatment described: therapeutic diphenylcyclopropenone sensitization with weekly scalp DPC. In TCRdb, the RACE reads were re-called with MiXCR into one record per CDR3 protein. This repertoire shows 100,000 or so distinct CDR3 sequences, around 34% found once; its top ten account for 2.5% to 3%.

This TCR came from a man aged 40-49 years with alopecia areata. Some clones in this sample may be carry-over from other donors' samples. Sequenced here: whole blood, sampled in connection with sensitization to the hapten diphenylcyclopropenone (DPC). The chain uses TRBV25-1 and TRBJ2-1, with TRBD1 identical over 9 bases. CDR3 sequence: CASSGDRAAYNEQFF. For the CDR3, the DNA is TGTGCCAGCAGTGGGGACAGGGCCGCCTACAATGAGCAGTTCTTC.